What follows is one T cell receptor beta chain and its context. The antigen is not known. Germline-derived CDR1 and CDR2 are SGHNT and YENEEA. The CDR3 is 13 amino acids. Trimming shortened V by 1 base and J by 4 bases, and 5 bases separated the two germline ends. The entry originates in a study of radiation and T cells in renal cell carcinoma. The overall study: Nephrectomy followed 15 Gy stereotactic body radiation by 4 weeks.

Data came from immunoSEQ multiplex PCR; TCRdb stores just in-frame clones and leaves some out. In the table there are about 150,000 clones, 88% of which are singletons. Time point described: baseline pretreatment blood. Treatment defined: 15 Gy SBRT to primary tumor, nephrectomy 4 weeks later. The patient's renal cell carcinoma had clear cell pathology. Study observations and caveats: From baseline, blood top tumor clonotypes peaked at 2 weeks post-radiation.

Sequencing was performed on blood, taken from a patient whose treatment included radiotherapy and nephrectomy. The sequence derives from a woman in her sixties or seventies with renal cell carcinoma. V and J are TRBV11-3 and TRBJ1-5; no firm D call. The CDR3 reads CASSLGANQPQHF. In DNA, the CDR3 is TGTGCCAGCAGCTTAGGAGCGAATCAGCCCCAGCATTTT. Full variable domain (outside the CDR3, taken from reference TRBV11-3 and TRBJ1-5): EAGVVQSPRYKIIEKKQPVAFWCNPISGHNTLYWYLQNLGQGPELLIRYENEEAVDDSQLPKDRFSAERLKGVDSTLKIQPAELGDSAVYLCASSLGANQPQHFGDGTRLSIL.